This T cell receptor (beta chain) originates from a study of PD-L1 blockade in urothelial cancer. Stated time point: pretreatment peripheral blood. This CDR3 contains 16 residues. V was pared by 0 bases and J by 1 base, with 4 bases of the junction left unmatched. Germline CDR1 is SGHRS and CDR2 is YFSETQ. Templates that were synthetic TCR analogs were spiked into each PCR. Sequencing used immunoSEQ multiplex PCR; TCRdb keeps in-frame clones, though not all of them. The sample has about 85,000 clones, 85% to 90% seen once; the top ten hold under 15%. The material was PBMCs, obtained around atezolizumab (anti-PD-L1) treatment. The V call is TRBV5-1, the J call TRBJ2-1, with TRBD1 matching 7 bases. The sequence was obtained from a man in his fifties or sixties with urothelial cancer. CDR3 DNA sequence: TGCGCCAGCAGCTTGGTTTGGGACAGTTCCTACAATGAGCAGTTCTTC. Encoded protein: CASSLVWDSSYNEQFF. The full variable domain, in which reference TRBV5-1 and TRBJ2-1 provide the parts outside the CDR3, is KAGVTQTPRYLIKTRGQQVTLSCSPISGHRSVSWYQQTPGQGLQFLFEYFSETQRNKGNFPGRFSGRQFSNSRSEMNVSTLELGDSALYLCASSLVWDSSYNEQFFGPGTRLTVL.